This T cell receptor beta chain was recovered during a study of T cells in Graves' hyperthyroidism and ophthalmopathy (dated by TCRdb to between 2018 and 2021). Some background on the complete study: Peripheral blood was sampled at the time of initial diagnosis, prior to any treatment. To identify distinguishing TCR V-J signatures, a discovery cohort of 95 to 100 patients was used, comprising 43 with Graves' ophthalmopathy and 55 to 65 with stable Graves' hyperthyroidism. Prospective prediction of ophthalmopathy was tested in an independent validation cohort consisting of about 20 hyperthyroidism patients and more than 15 patients who later progressed to ophthalmopathy. The roughly 91 discovery patients were randomly divided into training and test sets at a 7:3 ratio. The study also compared thyroid tissue and blood T-cell repertoires from more than five Graves' hyperthyroidism patients. After sampling, hyperthyroidism patients received methimazole starting at 30 mg daily, and ophthalmopathy patients received high-dose intravenous methylprednisolone. TCR Vbeta CDR3 sequencing of 140 or so peripheral blood samples (fewer than 45 ophthalmopathy, around 80 hyperthyroidism and around 17 progressor patients) is reported in the paper. Summary of the overall study and its limitations: In validation, the model predicted progression to ophthalmopathy a median of approximately 6.3 months before onset, with 65% to 71% sensitivity and roughly 73% specificity. A model built on a 13 V-J signature distinguished ophthalmopathy from stable hyperthyroidism, reaching 85% to 90% sensitivity and under 84% specificity in cross-validation and 80%/75% in testing. Sample size was not statistically predetermined, and blinding of investigators to group allocation was not performed. Most expanded thyroid clonotypes (frequency above 0.001) were also detected in blood, suggesting blood repertoires may reflect thyroid immune responses.

As encoded in the germline V gene (reference sequence), CDR1 is DFQATT while CDR2 is SNEGSKA. V loses 1 base at its end and J loses 5 bases; junction bases beyond the gene matches: 17. The CDR3 runs 18 residues from the cysteine to the phenylalanine. Only the CDR3 part of the read is kept: 54 bases, read in frame from the first base. The hyperthyroidism patients were between 18 and 65 years old and newly diagnosed, with a disease duration of less than 2 months. Exclusion was applied to patients with uncontrolled infections, other autoimmune diseases, pregnancy or lactation. Diagnoses relied on clinical symptoms, serum thyroxine and TRAb, thyroid ultrasound and orbital computed tomography. Blood from progressor patients was drawn when they were first diagnosed with hyperthyroidism, before any ophthalmopathy symptoms appeared. PBMCs were separated from roughly 9.6 ml of fresh peripheral blood using Ficoll-Paque density gradient centrifugation. Patients classed as progressors first received a Graves' hyperthyroidism diagnosis and then went on to develop ophthalmopathy during follow-up. Total RNA was extracted with Trizol reagent, and quality was checked on an Agilent 2100 Bioanalyzer.

TCR beta CDR3 regions were amplified from RNA transcripts. The first round of RT-PCR for the TCR CDR3 was performed with the HTBI primer set and the Qiagen OneStep RT-PCR kit. Libraries were constructed in a second round of multiplex PCR, after which size selection and purification were performed. Libraries were sequenced paired-end with 100 bp reads on an Illumina HiSeq2000. The source study handled its data this way. SOAPnuke was used to process the raw data, throwing out any read that contained adapters or uncalled bases, had a mean Phred below 15, or lacked an exact constant-primer or identifier match. COPE v1.2.5 was used to merge high-quality paired reads, and clonotypes were defined as unique nucleotide sequences. Clonotypes were aligned to IMGT TRBV, TRBD and TRBJ reference segments using MiTCR v1.1. Only V-J combinations with frequency above 0.0001, covering approximately 99% of repertoires, were analysed. The TCS score was defined as F50 (clonal expansion) divided by E x V (chaos), with BLOSUM62-based TCRdist calculated between CDR3 peptides within each V-J. Welch's t-statistics and random forest reduced roughly 540 V-J features to about 12, which were used in a naive Bayes classifier (R e1071). TCRdb itself trimmed the public reads at Q25 with fastp, ran MiXCR and retained productive beta chains. Rows with a matching CDR3 protein are joined into one entry that keeps the most common DNA and genes. What appears here as the V and J calls and clone size reflects TCRdb's work, not the paper's. The sample table holds about 720,000 distinct CDR3 sequences, of which roughly a sixth were seen once. Over 15% of the sample belongs to the ten largest clones.

This clonotype was found a few times. Its antigen is still unknown. No base qualities exist here, and no much larger clone lies one base off it. This sequence uses TRBV20-1 and TRBJ2-7, and 10 junction bases match TRBD2. The sequence was obtained from a woman in her forties or fifties with Graves' hyperthyroidism that later progressed to Graves' ophthalmopathy. The sequenced material came from blood. The encoded CDR3 is CSARGLGLAGVGYDEQYF. The bases are TGCAGTGCTAGAGGGCTCGGGCTAGCGGGGGTGGGGTACGACGAGCAGTACTTC.